This record concerns one TCR beta chain sequence. Its antigen is not identified. The sample comes from a study of monozygotic twins with inflammatory bowel disease. Study results and caveats: Researchers were unable to tell different T cell subtypes apart.

The authors drew approximately 2.3 ml of blood from each donor. TCRdb derives one entry per CDR3 protein from the 5' RACE reads, leaving out DNA. The sample holds approximately 200,000 distinct CDR3 sequences. The clonotype was recovered from a human donor with ulcerative colitis or Crohn's disease, or a healthy co-twin of an affected twin (not recorded which). The sample comprised blood.

The CDR3 here is CASSRRTVQETQYF. The chain joins TRBV18 to TRBJ2-5. The CDR3 runs 14 residues. Per germline, CDR1 KGHSH and CDR2 LQKENI.